Below are 31 T cell receptor beta chains sequenced from a single sample in a study of blood T cell repertoires in COVID-19. Clones were sequenced by immunoSEQ multiplex PCR, and TCRdb holds only the in-frame ones, with some missing. The sample includes approximately 260,000 clones, approximately 86% of them seen just once. Sequences were obtained from peripheral blood. Source of these receptors: a man younger than 35 with active or convalescent COVID-19.

This clone was counted at least ten times. The same CDR3 also results from other DNA sequences found in this sample. The chain links TRBV30 to TRBJ1-2, with 7 bases aligning to TRBD1. The CDR3 is 12 amino acids. Germline assignment: CDR1 GTSNPN and CDR2 SVGIG (reference sequence). The junction had 7 bases not matched to a gene; V was cut back by 5 bases and J by 7 bases. DNA of the CDR3: TGTGCCTGGGGACCAGGGGGAGGTGGCTACACCTTC. It codes for CAWGPGGGGYTF.

This clone was seen a few times. The CDR3 region has the DNA TGTGCCAGCTCCTCGTCGTCGAGGGAAGCTTTCTTT. Translating it yields CASSSSSREAFF. The chain combines TRBV6-5 with TRBJ1-1; D call uncertain. Trimming shortened V by 8 bases and J by 8 bases, and 15 bases separated the two germline ends. The germline gives CDR1 MNHEY, CDR2 SVGAGI. The CDR3 sequence is 12 residues long.

The chain carries TRBV4-2 and TRBJ1-3; no definite D call. Germline V gene sequence: CDR1 LGHNA, CDR2 YNFKEQ. V was trimmed by 3 bases and J by 2 bases, leaving 5 bases between them. The CDR3 runs to 13 residues. This chain's CDR3 is CASSHDTGNTIYF. CDR3 sequence (DNA): TGTGCCAGCAGCCACGACACTGGAAACACCATATATTTT.

This chain connects TRBV12-3 or TRBV12-4 to TRBJ1-6; no reliable D call. The CDR3 has 13 amino acids. V gave up 6 bases and J gave up 6 bases, with 9 bases separating them. The CDR3 sequence: CASSDGLNSPLHF. The CDR3 DNA is TGTGCCAGCAGCGACGGACTTAATTCACCCCTCCACTTT.

V is TRBV4-1 and J is TRBJ1-2; a possible D gene is TRBD1 (6 bases). This CDR3 contains 15 residues. Trimming took 0 bases from V and 3 from J, leaving 11 bases between them. Germline V CDR1 and CDR2: MGHRA, YSYEKL. The CDR3, as DNA: TGCGCCAGCAGCCAAGATCAGGGGCGCGACTATGGCTACACCTTC. Translated, it gives CASSQDQGRDYGYTF.

The V and J genes are TRBV29-1 and TRBJ2-6, with 8 bases matching TRBD1. Germline assignment: CDR1 SQVTM and CDR2 ANQGSEA. The junction had 9 bases not matched to a gene; V was cut back by 5 bases and J by 0 bases. The CDR3 has 17 amino acids. Here the CDR3 DNA reads TGCAGCGTTCTAAGACAGGGGACGGGCTCTGGGGCCAACGTCCTGACTTTC. Translated, it gives CSVLRQGTGSGANVLTF.

V is TRBV6-2 or TRBV6-3 and J is TRBJ2-7; D may be TRBD1 (6 bases). The CDR3 sequence is 16 residues long. Trimming pared 6 bases from V and 0 bases from J, leaving 18 bases between. The germline V gene encodes CDR1 MNHEY and CDR2 SVGEGT. This CDR3 reads CASSLYTLGGSYEQYF. CDR3 nucleotide sequence: TGTGCCAGCAGCCTCTACACCCTAGGGGGCTCCTACGAGCAGTACTTC.

This clone showed up just a few times. V and J are TRBV12-5 and TRBJ2-1; no reliable D call. Per germline, CDR1 LGHNT and CDR2 FRNRAP. V lost 11 bases to trimming and J lost 2 bases, with 10 bases between them. This CDR3 has 12 residues. Here the CDR3 reads CAFSEAYNEQFF. In nucleotides, the CDR3 is TGTGCTTTCAGCGAGGCCTACAATGAGCAGTTCTTC.

The J gene is TRBJ1-1, the V gene TRBV28, with TRBD1 as a possible D gene (5 bases). Trimming stripped 9 bases from V and 3 bases from J, with 14 bases between. The CDR3 extends over 13 amino acids. CDR1 MDHEN and CDR2 SYDVKM come from the germline V gene. CDR3 nucleotides: TGTGCCAGTTTACTCCGGGGGGACACTGAAGCTTTCTTT. Protein sequence: CASLLRGDTEAFF.

This chain connects TRBV2 to TRBJ2-1, with unresolved D. Trimming took off 7 bases at V and 5 bases at J, with 6 bases between the two ends. The CDR3 loop spans 11 amino acids. Germline CDR1 is SNHLY and CDR2 is FYNNEI. This CDR3 is CASTIDNEQFF. The DNA for the CDR3 is TGTGCCAGCACTATCGACAATGAGCAGTTCTTC.

The chain is built from TRBV7-8 and TRBJ1-1; a weak D match, TRBD1 (5 bases). Per germline, CDR1 SGHVS and CDR2 FQNEAQ. Trimming cost V 6 bases and J 6 bases, with 17 bases left between them. CDR3 length: 14 residues. The chain's CDR3 is CASSIQAGIPEAFF. CDR3 sequence (DNA): TGTGCCAGCAGTATTCAAGCAGGGATTCCTGAAGCTTTCTTT.

V usage is TRBV12-3 or TRBV12-4 and J usage is TRBJ1-5; weak D call: TRBD1 (6 bases). Trimming shortened V by 6 bases and J by 12 bases, and 18 bases separated the two germline ends. The CDR3 length is 13 residues. CDR3 nucleotides: TGTGCCAGCAGCCCGGGAGGGGGACTCCTCCAGCATTTT. Amino acid sequence: CASSPGGGLLQHF.

The chain is built from TRBV7-2 and TRBJ2-1, with TRBD1 matching 8 bases. The ends lost 5 bases at V and 7 bases at J; junction bases unmatched: 4. This CDR3 comprises 13 residues. Germline V CDR1 and CDR2: SGHTA, FQGNSA. The CDR3 DNA sequence: TGTGCCAGCAGCCGGAACAGGGGGAATGAGCAGTTCTTC. Translation gives CASSRNRGNEQFF.

The chain has TRBV7-2 and TRBJ2-5; no definite D call. CDR3 length equals 14 residues. Germline CDR1 SGHTA, CDR2 FQGNSA. The ends were cut back, 5 bases at V and 0 bases at J, with 10 bases in the middle. CDR3: CASSPAGHQETQYF. In DNA form, the CDR3 reads TGTGCCAGCAGCCCCGCCGGTCACCAAGAGACCCAGTACTTC.

The V gene is TRBV5-1, the J gene TRBJ1-2; 7 bases agree with TRBD1. This CDR3 contains 12 residues. V trimming: 8 bases; J trimming: 7 bases; junction bases outside the gene matches: 8. CDR1 is SGHRS, CDR2 YFSETQ, per germline. The CDR3 here is CASGQEALGYTF. The CDR3 DNA sequence: TGCGCCAGTGGACAGGAGGCTCTTGGCTACACCTTC. The whole variable domain, remainder taken from reference TRBV5-1 and TRBJ1-2, is KAGVTQTPRYLIKTRGQQVTLSCSPISGHRSVSWYQQTPGQGLQFLFEYFSETQRNKGNFPGRFSGRQFSNSRSEMNVSTLELGDSALYLCASGQEALGYTFGSGTRLTVV.

The J gene is TRBJ2-1, the V gene TRBV7-2; 14 nucleotides align to TRBD2. The CDR3 length is 19 residues. The J segment lost 4 bases and the V segment lost 2 bases, leaving 10 bases of the junction unmatched. Germline CDR1 is SGHTA and CDR2 is FQGNSA. The CDR3 here is CASSLKAGLAGEWYNEQFF. The CDR3 nucleotides read TGTGCCAGCAGCTTAAAGGCGGGACTAGCGGGAGAATGGTACAATGAGCAGTTCTTC. The variable domain in full, with the rest retrieved from reference TRBV7-2 and TRBJ2-1, is GAGVSQSPSNKVTEKGKDVELRCDPISGHTALYWYRQSLGQGLEFLIYFQGNSAPDKSGLPSDRFSAERTGGSVSTLTIQRTQQEDSAVYLCASSLKAGLAGEWYNEQFFGPGTRLTVL.

The V gene is TRBV6-1, the J gene TRBJ1-5; maybe TRBD1 (6 bases). This CDR3 region has 16 residues. Germline CDR1 MNHNS, CDR2 SASEGT. The germline V and J ends were trimmed by 4 bases and 3 bases, with 16 bases remaining between them. Written as DNA, the CDR3 is TGTGCCAGCAGTGCCCCCAGGGGCTCTTACAATCAGCCCCAGCATTTT. Translated: CASSAPRGSYNQPQHF.

This clone was detected a few times. This chain links TRBV12-3 or TRBV12-4 with TRBJ1-5; D possibly corresponds to TRBD1 (6 bases). V was clipped by 7 bases and J by 9 bases, with 13 bases between them. This CDR3 contains 12 residues. DNA of the CDR3: TGTGCCAGCACTATGACAGGTGCGCCCCAGCATTTT. Translated: CASTMTGAPQHF.

The chain joins TRBV28 to TRBJ1-4; tentatively, D is TRBD1 (5 bases). The V end lost 8 bases, the J end lost 6 bases, and 10 bases lay between the germline ends. This CDR3 is 12 amino acids long. In germline, CDR1 is MDHEN, CDR2 SYDVKM. The CDR3 sequence: CASFGADEKLFF. The CDR3 DNA is TGTGCCAGCTTTGGGGCGGATGAAAAACTGTTTTTT.

The CDR3 loop is CASTTTGVATEAFF. CDR3 nucleotide sequence: TGTGCCAGCACCACGACAGGGGTAGCCACTGAAGCTTTCTTT. The V call is TRBV7-9, the J call TRBJ1-1; 8 bases align to TRBD1. J was trimmed by 4 bases and V by 7 bases; bases with no gene match: 8. Germline V CDR1 and CDR2: SEHNR, FQNEAQ (reference sequence). The CDR3 runs 14 residues.

The chain carries TRBV5-1 and TRBJ1-2; D remains ambiguous. Trimming left V 4 bases short and J 4 bases short, with 14 bases between. CDR3 length: 14 amino acids. Per germline, CDR1 SGHRS and CDR2 YFSETQ. CDR3 nucleotide sequence: TGCGCCAGCAGCGAAGGCGATACTATCTATGGCTACACCTTC. It encodes CASSEGDTIYGYTF. The variable domain in full, completed from reference TRBV5-1 and TRBJ1-2, reads KAGVTQTPRYLIKTRGQQVTLSCSPISGHRSVSWYQQTPGQGLQFLFEYFSETQRNKGNFPGRFSGRQFSNSRSEMNVSTLELGDSALYLCASSEGDTIYGYTFGSGTRLTVV.

The chain uses TRBV5-6 and TRBJ2-7; 8 bases fit TRBD1. Germline values: CDR1 SGHDT, CDR2 YYEEEE. The CDR3 spans 16 residues. After removal of 4 bases from V and 0 bases from J, the junction contained 9 bases not matched to a gene. The CDR3 DNA reads as TGTGCCAGCAGCCCTGCAGGACAGGGTGGCTCCTACGAGCAGTACTTC. Residues: CASSPAGQGGSYEQYF.

This clone showed up just once. The CDR3 coding sequence is TGCGCCAGCAGCTCGGACAGGGGCAGCATTAAAGCTTTCTTT. Amino acids: CASSSDRGSIKAFF. This chain connects TRBV5-1 to TRBJ1-1; 9 bases line up with TRBD1. The CDR3 runs to 14 residues. From germline, CDR1 is SGHRS and CDR2 YFSETQ. Trimming cost V 3 bases and J 9 bases; bases outside gene matches: 9.

The CDR3 is CASSFGVGHSNQPQHF. CDR3 DNA: TGTGCCAGCAGTTTCGGGGTGGGACATAGCAATCAGCCCCAGCATTTT. This chain connects TRBV27 to TRBJ1-5; D possibly corresponds to TRBD1 (6 bases). V dropped 3 bases and J dropped 0 bases, with 12 bases sitting between them. CDR3 length equals 16 residues. Per germline, CDR1 MNHEY and CDR2 SMNVEV (reference sequence).

V usage is TRBV5-1 and J usage is TRBJ1-1; tentatively, D is TRBD1 (6 bases). This CDR3 is 14 amino acids long. CDR1 and CDR2 (germline): SGHRS, YFSETQ. V lost 8 bases, J lost 1 base, and 15 bases lay in between. The CDR3 reads CASTPGAPNTEAFF. As DNA, the CDR3 is TGCGCCAGTACCCCAGGGGCCCCGAACACTGAAGCTTTCTTT.

This clone was counted a single time. The rearrangement joins TRBV29-1 to TRBJ1-1; 7 bases map to TRBD1. In germline, CDR1 is SQVTM, CDR2 ANQGSEA. This CDR3 region has 14 residues. J gave up 5 bases and V 3 bases, and 9 bases lay outside the gene matches. The CDR3 coding sequence is TGCAGCGTTGACAAGGGGGCAGGGTGGACTGAAGCTTTCTTT. The encoded protein is CSVDKGAGWTEAFF.

The chain couples TRBV7-8 to TRBJ1-1; D unresolved. Deletions cut 3 bases from V and 3 bases from J, with 5 bases between. The length of the CDR3 is 12 residues. CDR1 SGHVS and CDR2 FQNEAQ come from the germline V gene. This CDR3 is CASSLQDTEAFF. The CDR3 DNA reads as TGTGCCAGCAGCTTGCAGGACACTGAAGCTTTCTTT.

The J gene is TRBJ2-1, the V gene TRBV3-1 (or the pseudogene TRBV3-2); 9 bases are a match to TRBD1. V was pared by 0 bases and J by 9 bases, with 0 bases of the junction left unmatched. Looked up from germline, CDR1 is LGHDT and CDR2 is YNNKEL (reference sequence). CDR3 length: 13 residues. This chain's CDR3 is CASSQEDRGEQFF. The CDR3 DNA sequence: TGTGCCAGCAGCCAAGAGGACAGGGGTGAGCAGTTCTTC.

The genes are TRBV9 and TRBJ1-1; a weak D match, TRBD1 (6 bases). Trimming took off 0 bases at V and 4 bases at J, with 10 bases between the two ends. Looked up from germline, CDR1 is SGDLS and CDR2 is YYNGEE. The CDR3 covers 14 residues. CDR3 nucleotide sequence: TGTGCCAGCAGCGTAGACGCAGGGGTCACTGAAGCTTTCTTT. Its translation: CASSVDAGVTEAFF.

The V gene is TRBV4-1, the J gene TRBJ2-7; D unclear. The V end was cut by 0 bases, the J end by 2 bases, with 11 bases between. From germline, CDR1 is MGHRA and CDR2 YSYEKL. This CDR3 is built from 15 residues. CDR3 coding DNA: TGCGCCAGCAGCCAAGATCGTGGCAGGCCCTACGAGCAGTACTTC. Protein sequence: CASSQDRGRPYEQYF.

Comment on this clone: A read error is likely, as this CDR3 ends without the conserved phenylalanine or tryptophan. It is unclear where the CDR3 begins or ends on the DNA, so no DNA is shown, and the CDR3 is as TCRdb lists it. The V call is TRBV2, the J call TRBJ1-2; whether TRBD1, the table's D call, matches the DNA was not checked. The CDR3 has 12 residues if both end residues are counted. Germline V gives CDR1 SNHLY, CDR2 FYNNEI. The CDR3 region is CASMIVSRDRVI.